This T cell receptor beta chain was recovered during a study of blood T cells in healthy people across ages. With a J-beta primer mix and a sample-barcoded 5' primer, a second PCR ran roughly 6 to 11 cycles. TCRdb re-derived calls from the 5' RACE reads in MiXCR, one entry per CDR3 protein. There are 540,000 or so distinct CDR3 sequences in the sample; roughly 43% occur only once, and approximately 25% lies in the top ten. This clonotype was picked up a small number of times. Its antigen is undetermined. Overall study findings and caveats: TCR beta diversity, measured per million T cells, fell in a roughly linear way with age. PBMC samples, being unsorted, prevented any conclusive comparison of naive and antigen-experienced cells. It was found that TCR beta diversity correlated strongly with the percentage of naive T cells.

The CDR3 has 16 amino acids. With 1 base removed from V and 2 bases from J, the gap between germline ends came to 14 bases. Sequenced material: blood. V and J are TRBV12-3 or TRBV12-4 and TRBJ1-2; TRBD1 is a possible D gene (5 bases). The receptor's source is a man aged 80 or over in good health. In DNA form, the CDR3 reads TGTGCCAGCAGTTTAGTCGGGGGTGAACGGAACTATGGCTACACCTTC. Translation: CASSLVGGERNYGYTF.